Listed here is a single TCR beta chain. In this sample, this clonotype turned up many times. The target of this receptor is not known. Base qualities are not at hand, and no much larger clone is one base apart. TCR beta CDR3 regions were amplified from RNA transcripts. A first-round RT-PCR of the TCR CDR3 used the HTBI primer set with the Qiagen OneStep RT-PCR kit. Libraries were constructed in a second round of multiplex PCR, after which size selection and purification were carried out. The libraries were sequenced on an Illumina HiSeq2000 using paired-end 100 bp reads. On the authors' methods: Raw data were processed with SOAPnuke, discarding reads with adapters, uncalled bases, mean Phred below 15, or no exact constant-primer or identifier match. COPE v1.2.5 was used to merge the high-quality paired reads, and each unique nucleotide sequence was defined as a clonotype. MiTCR v1.1 was used to align the clonotypes against IMGT TRBV, TRBD and TRBJ reference segments. The analysis was restricted to V-J combinations with a frequency above 0.0001, which together covered over 99% of the repertoires. A TCS score was defined as the ratio of F50 (clonal expansion) to E x V (chaos), with BLOSUM62-based TCRdist applied between CDR3 peptides within each V-J. Welch's t-statistics and random forest reduced approximately 520 V-J features to about 12, which were used in a naive Bayes classifier (R e1071). Using fastp trimming at Q25 and MiXCR clonotype assembly, TCRdb reanalyzed the public sequencing data and kept in-frame beta chains. Rows are unified per CDR3 protein, each entry keeping the most common DNA and genes. In this record, the V and J calls reflect TCRdb's handling and not the investigators' own analysis. Present in this sample are approximately 250,000 distinct CDR3 sequences, around 24% of which were seen just once. Under 40% of the sample lies in the top ten.

CDR3 length: 13 amino acids, cysteine to phenylalanine. Solely the CDR3 DNA is kept, with 39 bases framed from the first base. The germline V gene supplies CDR1 SGHRS and CDR2 YFSETQ. V is cut back by 5 bases and J by 6 bases, with 7 bases in the junction unmatched. Moderately to severely active disease, a Clinical Activity Score of at least 3, a NOSPECS grade of at least 4, and a duration under 3 months were present in ophthalmopathy patients. Any patient with an uncontrolled infection, another autoimmune disease, pregnancy or lactation was excluded. Diagnoses were based on clinical symptoms, serum thyroxine and TRAb, thyroid ultrasound and orbital computed tomography. PBMCs were isolated from 7.5 to 10 ml of fresh peripheral blood by Ficoll-Paque density gradient centrifugation. Trizol reagent was used to extract total RNA, and RNA quality was then checked on an Agilent 2100 Bioanalyzer. This sample was included in a study of T cells in Graves' hyperthyroidism and ophthalmopathy (dated by TCRdb to about 2019). At the level of the whole study: Peripheral blood was collected at initial diagnosis, before any treatment. A discovery cohort of around 98 patients, 43 with Graves' ophthalmopathy and about 60 with stable Graves' hyperthyroidism, was used to find distinguishing TCR V-J signatures. Whether ophthalmopathy could be predicted prospectively was tested in an independent validation cohort made up of under 20 hyperthyroidism patients plus 17 patients who later progressed to ophthalmopathy. The 100 or so discovery patients were randomly divided into training and test sets at a 7:3 ratio. Thyroid tissue and blood T-cell repertoires from about 6 Graves' hyperthyroidism patients were also compared in the study. Following sampling, methimazole starting at 30 mg daily was given to hyperthyroidism patients, and high-dose intravenous methylprednisolone was given to ophthalmopathy patients. The paper reports TCR Vbeta CDR3 sequencing of 140 or so peripheral blood samples: approximately 43 ophthalmopathy, approximately 74 hyperthyroidism and about 17 progressor patients. On the study overall, not on this receptor specifically: Ophthalmopathy was separated from stable hyperthyroidism by a 13 V-J signature model, with around 90% sensitivity and roughly 81% specificity obtained in cross-validation and 80%/75% obtained in testing. No statistical method was used to set the sample size in advance, and investigators knew the group allocation. During validation, the model predicted progression to ophthalmopathy a median of around 7 months ahead of onset, with around 70% sensitivity and roughly 75% specificity. Most expanded thyroid clonotypes (frequency above 0.001) were also detected in blood, suggesting blood repertoires may reflect thyroid immune responses.

The sequence derives from a woman aged 40 to 50 with Graves' ophthalmopathy. Sample: blood. The chain couples TRBV5-1 to TRBJ2-7; TRBD1 matches 8 bases in the middle. The CDR3 reads CASSMGQVGEQYF. The bases read TGCGCCAGCAGTATGGGACAGGTGGGCGAGCAGTACTTC.